The entry that follows covers one T cell receptor (beta chain) sequence. What it binds is unknown. The CDR3 runs 14 residues. Germline V gene lookup returns CDR1 MDHEN and CDR2 SYDVKM. V shed 8 bases and J shed 0 bases, with 11 bases lying between them. Clones were sequenced by immunoSEQ multiplex PCR, and TCRdb holds only the in-frame ones, with some missing. Altogether about 690,000 clones are present, around 91% being singletons, with the ten largest covering more than 30%. The data derive from a study of shared clonotypes between healthy human individuals. Notes on the study in general: It was the few donors that limited the genetic and exposure-history diversity represented. Non-shared clonotypes displayed generation probabilities falling below those of clonotypes present in all four donors. Investigators expected sequencing depth to affect clonotype sharing among donors.

The sample taken for sequencing was memory CD8+ T cells from PBMCs. The subset was: CD45RO+ cells pooled with CCR7-negative TemRA cells. V usage is TRBV28 and J usage is TRBJ1-5; a possible D gene is TRBD1 (6 bases). The source of this sequence is a man aged 18 to 30 in good health. Some clones in this sample may be carry-over from other donors' samples. The CDR3 sequence is CASSGVYSNQPQHF. The DNA of the CDR3 is TGTGCCAGCTCAGGGGTTTATAGCAATCAGCCCCAGCATTTT.